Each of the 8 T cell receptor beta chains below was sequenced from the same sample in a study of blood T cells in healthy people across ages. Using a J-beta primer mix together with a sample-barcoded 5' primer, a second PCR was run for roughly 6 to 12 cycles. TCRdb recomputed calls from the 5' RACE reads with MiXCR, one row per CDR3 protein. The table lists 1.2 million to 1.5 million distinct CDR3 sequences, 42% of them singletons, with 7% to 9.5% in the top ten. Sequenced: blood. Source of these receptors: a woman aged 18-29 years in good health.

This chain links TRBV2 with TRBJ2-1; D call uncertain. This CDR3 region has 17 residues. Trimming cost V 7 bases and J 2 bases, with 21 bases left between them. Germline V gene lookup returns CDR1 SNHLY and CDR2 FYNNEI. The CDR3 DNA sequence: TGTGCCAGCAATGGGTTATCGTTTTCGAGCACCTACAATGAGCAGTTCTTC. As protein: CASNGLSFSSTYNEQFF.

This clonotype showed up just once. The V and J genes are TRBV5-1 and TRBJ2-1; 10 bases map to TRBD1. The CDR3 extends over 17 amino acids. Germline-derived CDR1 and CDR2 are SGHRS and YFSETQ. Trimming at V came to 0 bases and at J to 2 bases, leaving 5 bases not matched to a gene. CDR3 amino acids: CASSLGGTGDAYNEQFF. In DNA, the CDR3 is TGCGCCAGCAGCTTGGGAGGGACAGGGGACGCCTACAATGAGCAGTTCTTC.

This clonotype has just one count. This CDR3 reads CASSDGLAGQGETQYF. In nucleotides, the CDR3 is TGTGCCAGCAGTGACGGCCTAGCGGGACAGGGAGAGACCCAGTACTTC. J is TRBJ2-5 and V is TRBV2; D tentatively fits TRBD1 or TRBD2 (9 bases each). Between the trimmed V and J ends, which lost 3 bases and 4 bases, there was a span of 18 bases. This CDR3 contains 16 residues. CDR1 and CDR2 from the germline V gene are SNHLY and FYNNEI.

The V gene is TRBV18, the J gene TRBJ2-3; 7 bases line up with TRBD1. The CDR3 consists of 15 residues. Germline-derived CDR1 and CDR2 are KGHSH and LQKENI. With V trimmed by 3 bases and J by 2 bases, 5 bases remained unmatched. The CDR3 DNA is TGTGCCAGCTCACCCCTGACAGGGTACACAGATACGCAGTATTTT. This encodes CASSPLTGYTDTQYF.

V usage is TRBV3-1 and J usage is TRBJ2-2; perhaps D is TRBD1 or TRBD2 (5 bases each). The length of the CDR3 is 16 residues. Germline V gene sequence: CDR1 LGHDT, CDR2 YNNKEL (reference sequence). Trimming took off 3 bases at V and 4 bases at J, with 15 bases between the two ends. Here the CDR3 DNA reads TGTGCCAGCAGCCAGGGACCAACAATACCCACCGGGGAGCTGTTTTTT. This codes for CASSQGPTIPTGELFF.

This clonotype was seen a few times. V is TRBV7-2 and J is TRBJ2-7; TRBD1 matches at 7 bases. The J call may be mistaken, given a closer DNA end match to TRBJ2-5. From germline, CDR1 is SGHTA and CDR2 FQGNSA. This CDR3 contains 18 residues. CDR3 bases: TGTGCCAGCAGCTTAAAGATAGGGGGCCTGTCCCCTCTCGAGACCCAGTACTTC. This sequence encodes CASSLKIGGLSPLETQYF.

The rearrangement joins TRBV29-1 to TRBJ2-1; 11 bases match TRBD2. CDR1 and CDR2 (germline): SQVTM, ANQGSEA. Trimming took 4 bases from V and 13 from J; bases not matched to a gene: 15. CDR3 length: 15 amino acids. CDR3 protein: CSVGLAGLPQEAQFF. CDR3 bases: TGCAGCGTTGGACTAGCGGGACTCCCCCAAGAGGCCCAGTTCTTC.

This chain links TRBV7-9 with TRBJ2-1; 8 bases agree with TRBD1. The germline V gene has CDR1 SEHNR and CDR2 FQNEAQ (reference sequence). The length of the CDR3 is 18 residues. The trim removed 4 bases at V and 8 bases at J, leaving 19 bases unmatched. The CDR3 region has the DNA TGTGCCAGCAGCTCTTCCAACACGGACAGGGCGCGTTACGATGAGCAGTTCTTC. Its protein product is CASSSSNTDRARYDEQFF.